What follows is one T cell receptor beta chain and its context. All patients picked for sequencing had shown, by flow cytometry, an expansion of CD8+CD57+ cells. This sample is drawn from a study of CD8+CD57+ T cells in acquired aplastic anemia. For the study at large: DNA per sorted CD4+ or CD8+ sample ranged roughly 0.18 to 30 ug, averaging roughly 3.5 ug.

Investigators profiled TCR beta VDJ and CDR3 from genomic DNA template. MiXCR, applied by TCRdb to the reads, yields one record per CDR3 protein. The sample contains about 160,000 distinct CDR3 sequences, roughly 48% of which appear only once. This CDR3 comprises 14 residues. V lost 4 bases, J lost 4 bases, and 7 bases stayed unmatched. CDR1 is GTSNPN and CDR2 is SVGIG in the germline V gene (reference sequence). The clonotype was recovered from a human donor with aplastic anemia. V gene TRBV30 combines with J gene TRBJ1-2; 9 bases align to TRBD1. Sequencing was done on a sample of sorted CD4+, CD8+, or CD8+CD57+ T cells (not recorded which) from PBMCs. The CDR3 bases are TGTGCCTGGACCGGGACAGGGCTATCCTATGGCTACACCTTC. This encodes CAWTGTGLSYGYTF.